This TCR beta chain was observed in a study of CD8+ T cells in alopecia areata. Extracted RNA was reverse transcribed into cDNA, the sequencing template. Repertoires were generated with immunoSEQ multiplex PCR, while TCRdb's copy carries only in-frame clones and drops some. The sample lists 150,000 to 200,000 clones, 60% to 75% occurring once. Treatment noted: oral pan-JAK inhibitor, 5-10 mg twice daily. CDR1 MNHNY and CDR2 SVGAGI come from the germline V gene (reference sequence). V gave up 4 bases and J gave up 3 bases, with 19 bases separating them. The CDR3 contains 16 residues. The receptor was derived from a human donor with alopecia areata. The chain combines TRBV6-6 with TRBJ2-7; perhaps TRBD2 as D (6 bases). The sequences come from CD4+ T cells sorted from blood, collected at week 24, from a patient treated with tofacitinib. CDR3 loop: CASSSFGGLANYEQYF. In DNA, the CDR3 is TGTGCCAGCAGTTCCTTCGGGGGACTGGCAAACTACGAGCAGTACTTC.